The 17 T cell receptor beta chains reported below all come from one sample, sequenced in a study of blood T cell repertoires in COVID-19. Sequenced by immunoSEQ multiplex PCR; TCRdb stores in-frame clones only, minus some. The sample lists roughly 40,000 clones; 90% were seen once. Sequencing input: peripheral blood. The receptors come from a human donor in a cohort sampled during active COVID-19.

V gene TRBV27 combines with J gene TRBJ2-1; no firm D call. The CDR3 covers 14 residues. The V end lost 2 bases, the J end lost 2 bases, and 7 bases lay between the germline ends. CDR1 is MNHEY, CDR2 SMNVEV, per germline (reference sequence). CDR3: CASSLAPTYNEQFF. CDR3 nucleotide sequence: TGTGCCAGCAGTTTAGCGCCAACCTACAATGAGCAGTTCTTC.

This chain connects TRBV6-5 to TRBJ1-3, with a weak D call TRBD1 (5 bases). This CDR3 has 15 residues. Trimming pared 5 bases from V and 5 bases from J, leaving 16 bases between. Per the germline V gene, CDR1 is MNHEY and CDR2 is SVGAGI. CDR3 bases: TGTGCCAGCAGTCTCCGGGGGGTAGGTCGAAACACCATATATTTT. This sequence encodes CASSLRGVGRNTIYF.

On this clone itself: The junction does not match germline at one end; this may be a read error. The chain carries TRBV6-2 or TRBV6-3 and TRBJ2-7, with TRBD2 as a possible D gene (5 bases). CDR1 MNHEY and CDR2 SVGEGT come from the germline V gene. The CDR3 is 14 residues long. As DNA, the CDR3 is TGTGCCAGCAGTTACGACGGGGTCTCCTCCGAGCAGTACTTC. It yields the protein CASSYDGVSSEQYF.

The CDR3 DNA is TGTGCCAGCAGCCTTCGGACTAGCGGGAGGGTCAATGAGCAGTTCTTC. It is translated as CASSLRTSGRVNEQFF. The gene calls are TRBV9 and TRBJ2-1, with 15 positions matching TRBD2. From germline, CDR1 is SGDLS and CDR2 YYNGEE. The CDR3 is 16 amino acids. The V and J ends lost 4 bases and 6 bases, in that order; junction bases with no gene match: 5.

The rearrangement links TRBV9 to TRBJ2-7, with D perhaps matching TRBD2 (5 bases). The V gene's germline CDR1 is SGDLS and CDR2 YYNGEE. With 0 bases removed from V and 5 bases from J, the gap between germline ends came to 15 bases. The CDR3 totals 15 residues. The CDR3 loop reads CASSVVDASYHEQYF. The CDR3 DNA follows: TGTGCCAGCAGCGTAGTTGACGCTAGCTACCACGAGCAGTACTTC.

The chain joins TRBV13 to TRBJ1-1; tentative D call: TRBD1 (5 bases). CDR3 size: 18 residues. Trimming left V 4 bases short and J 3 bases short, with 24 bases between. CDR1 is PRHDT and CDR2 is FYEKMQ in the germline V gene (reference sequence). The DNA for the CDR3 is TGTGCCAGCAGCTCGGGTGGGCAGGGTGAGATGTTTGACACTGAAGCTTTCTTT. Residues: CASSSGGQGEMFDTEAFF.

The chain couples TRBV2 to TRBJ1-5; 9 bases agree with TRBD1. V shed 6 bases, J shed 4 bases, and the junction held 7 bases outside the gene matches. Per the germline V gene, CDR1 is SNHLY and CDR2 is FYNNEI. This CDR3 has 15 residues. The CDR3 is CASRAGQGGNQPQHF. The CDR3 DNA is TGTGCCAGCAGAGCGGGACAGGGCGGGAATCAGCCCCAGCATTTT.

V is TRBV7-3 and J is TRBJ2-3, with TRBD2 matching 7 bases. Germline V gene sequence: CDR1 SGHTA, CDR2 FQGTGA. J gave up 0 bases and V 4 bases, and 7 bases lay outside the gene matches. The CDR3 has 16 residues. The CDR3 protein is CASSSLPGGSTDTQYF. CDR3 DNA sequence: TGTGCCAGCAGCTCCCTTCCGGGGGGTAGCACAGATACGCAGTATTTT.

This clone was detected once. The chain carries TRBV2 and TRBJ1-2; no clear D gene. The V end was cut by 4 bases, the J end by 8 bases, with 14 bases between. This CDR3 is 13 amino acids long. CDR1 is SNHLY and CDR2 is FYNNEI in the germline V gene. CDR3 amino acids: CASSVQEDQGYTF. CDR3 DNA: TGTGCCAGCAGTGTTCAGGAGGATCAAGGCTACACCTTC.

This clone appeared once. CDR3 bases: TGTGCCAGCAGTTACGGGACAGGGCGAGGCTACACCTTC. Translation: CASSYGTGRGYTF. The rearrangement links TRBV27 to TRBJ1-2, with 9 bases lining up with TRBD1. The CDR3 is 13 residues long. V lost 4 bases and J lost 8; bases outside the gene matches: 5. CDR1 and CDR2 (germline): MNHEY, SMNVEV (reference sequence).

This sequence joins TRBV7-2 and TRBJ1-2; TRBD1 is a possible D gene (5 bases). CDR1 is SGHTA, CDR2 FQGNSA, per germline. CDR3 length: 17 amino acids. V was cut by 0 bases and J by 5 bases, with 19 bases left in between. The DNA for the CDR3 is TGTGCCAGCAGCTTAGCTAGGGCGGGACCCGGGAGGTATGGCTACACCTTC. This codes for CASSLARAGPGRYGYTF.

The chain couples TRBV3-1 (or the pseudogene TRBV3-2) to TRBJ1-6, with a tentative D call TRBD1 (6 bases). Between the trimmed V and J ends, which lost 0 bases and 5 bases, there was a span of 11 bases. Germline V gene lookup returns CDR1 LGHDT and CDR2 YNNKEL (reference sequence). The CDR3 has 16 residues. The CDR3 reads CASSQDKGQNNSPLHF. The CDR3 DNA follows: TGTGCCAGCAGCCAAGATAAGGGACAAAATAATTCACCCCTCCACTTT.

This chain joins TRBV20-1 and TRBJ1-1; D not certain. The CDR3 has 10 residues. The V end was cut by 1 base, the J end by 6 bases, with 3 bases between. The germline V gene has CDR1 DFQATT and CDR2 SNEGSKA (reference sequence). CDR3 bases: TGCAGTGCTAGAGCGGCTGAAGCTTTCTTT. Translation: CSARAAEAFF.

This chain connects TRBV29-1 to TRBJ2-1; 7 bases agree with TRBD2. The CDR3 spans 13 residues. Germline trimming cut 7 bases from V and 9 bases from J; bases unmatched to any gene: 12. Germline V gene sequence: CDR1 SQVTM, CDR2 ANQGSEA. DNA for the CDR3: TGCAGCGCCCGGGACTATTCAAACCCTGAGCAGTTCTTC. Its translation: CSARDYSNPEQFF.

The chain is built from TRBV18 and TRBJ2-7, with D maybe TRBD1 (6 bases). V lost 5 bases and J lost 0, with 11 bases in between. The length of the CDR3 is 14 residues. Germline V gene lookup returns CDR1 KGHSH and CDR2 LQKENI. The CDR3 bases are TGTGCCAGCTCAGTCCGGGACAACTCCTACGAGCAGTACTTC. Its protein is CASSVRDNSYEQYF.

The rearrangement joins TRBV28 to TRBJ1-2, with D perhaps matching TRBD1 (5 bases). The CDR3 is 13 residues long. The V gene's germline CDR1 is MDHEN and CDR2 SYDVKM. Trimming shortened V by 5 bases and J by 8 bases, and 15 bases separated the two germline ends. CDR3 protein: CASSTLGREGYTF. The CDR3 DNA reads TGTGCCAGCAGTACCCTTGGCAGGGAAGGCTACACCTTC.

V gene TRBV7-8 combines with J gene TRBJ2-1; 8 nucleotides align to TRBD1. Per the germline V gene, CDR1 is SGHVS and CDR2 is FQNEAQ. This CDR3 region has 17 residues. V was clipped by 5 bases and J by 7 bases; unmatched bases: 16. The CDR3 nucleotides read TGTGCCAGCAGCAACGGGGGATCCGGGACAGGATTGAATGAGCAGTTCTTC. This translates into CASSNGGSGTGLNEQFF.